This entry concerns a single T cell receptor (beta chain). The time point here: pre-treatment sample, taken before nivolumab and TIL therapy. Tumor tissue came from excised metastases, mostly pleural nodules or supraclavicular lymph nodes. Sequencing used immunoSEQ v3. TCRdb's copy holds only in-frame clones and misses some; the assay was immunoSEQ multiplex PCR. The top ten hold about a sixth of the sample, which has some 2,400 clones, roughly 73% seen once. The data were taken from a study of TIL therapy for anti-PD-1-resistant metastatic lung cancer. The sequences come from tumor tissue, collected at baseline. This sequence originates from a person aged 25-80 years with non-small cell lung cancer. Some clones in this sample may be carry-over from other donors' samples.

CDR3 protein: CASSPNQRGKTQYF. The CDR3 coding sequence is TGTGCCAGCAGCCCGAACCAGCGGGGGAAGACCCAGTACTTC. The chain has TRBV7-9 and TRBJ2-5; 8 bases match TRBD2. The CDR3 extends over 14 amino acids. The germline V gene encodes CDR1 SEHNR and CDR2 FQNEAQ (reference sequence). V lost 5 bases to trimming and J lost 6 bases; unmatched junction nucleotides: 8.